This T cell receptor (beta chain) was recovered during a study of CD8+CD57+ T cells in acquired aplastic anemia. About the research overall: Sorted CD4+ and CD8+ cells gave a mean 3.2 ug DNA, range roughly 0.19 to 30 ug. Whole-study findings and limits: Between the patient and control groups, CD8+ Simpson's diversity did not differ significantly. Common to patients and controls were about 31 CD8+ CDR3 sequences.

This clonotype appeared once. What it recognizes is unknown. Genomic DNA served as template for TCR beta VDJ and CDR3 profiling. Via MiXCR, TCRdb re-called the reads, giving one row per CDR3 protein. In the table there are about 120,000 distinct CDR3 sequences, 58% of which are singletons. CD8+CD57+ cell expansion, shown by flow cytometry, had occurred in the patients selected for sequencing. At the time of blood sampling, patients had not yet received any therapy. The V gene's germline CDR1 is DFQATT and CDR2 SNEGSKA (reference sequence). CDR3 length: 15 amino acids. The V gene end was trimmed by 4 bases and the J gene end by 1 base; junction bases not matched to a gene: 7.

The gene calls are TRBV20-1 and TRBJ2-3; 8 positions match TRBD2. The TCR sequence derives from a human donor with aplastic anemia. The sample comprised sorted CD4+, CD8+, or CD8+CD57+ T cells (not recorded which) from PBMCs. The CDR3 nucleotides read TGCAGTGCTAACAGCGGGAGTCTAGGCACAGATACGCAGTATTTT. This sequence encodes CSANSGSLGTDTQYF.